The 11 T cell receptor beta chains listed next were all sequenced from one sample in a study of T cell changes during pregnancy in multiple sclerosis. Sequencing was performed with immunoSEQ multiplex PCR; in TCRdb, only in-frame clones are kept and a portion is missing. The data show under 70,000 clones, approximately 94% seen once. The sequences come from CD8+ T cells from peripheral blood mononuclear cells, collected after pregnancy. The receptors were gathered from a female donor with multiple sclerosis, enrolled in a pregnancy study.

The rearrangement links TRBV28 to TRBJ1-5; 7 bases map to TRBD1. The junction had 5 bases not matched to a gene; V was cut back by 5 bases and J by 4 bases. The CDR3 covers 14 residues. CDR1 is MDHEN, CDR2 SYDVKM, per germline. Here the CDR3 DNA reads TGTGCCAGCAGTGCGGGACAGCAAAATCAGCCCCAGCATTTT. Translation: CASSAGQQNQPQHF.

This clone was found once. The V and J genes are TRBV7-7 and TRBJ1-1; D gene uncertain. The CDR3 consists of 13 residues. The V end lost 2 bases, the J end lost 1 base, and 5 bases lay between the germline ends. Germline CDR1 is SSHAT and CDR2 is FNYEAQ (reference sequence). In DNA, the CDR3 is TGTGCCAGCAGCTTACAGTGGAACACTGAAGCTTTCTTT. It specifies CASSLQWNTEAFF.

V and J are TRBV6-6 and TRBJ2-7; D is ambiguous. CDR3 size: 11 residues. Germline CDR1 reads MNHNY; CDR2 reads SVGAGI (reference sequence). Trimming stripped 9 bases from V and 1 base from J, with 7 bases between. The CDR3 region has the DNA TGTGCCAGTAGAACTTCCTACGAGCAGTACTTC. This gives the protein CASRTSYEQYF.

The rearrangement links TRBV27 to TRBJ2-7; TRBD2 is a possible D gene (7 bases). Germline CDR1 MNHEY, CDR2 SMNVEV (reference sequence). V was cut by 4 bases and J by 4 bases, with 17 bases left in between. CDR3 size: 15 residues. The DNA for the CDR3 is TGTGCCAGCAGTTGGGGGGGGGCGGGAGCTTACGAGCAGTACTTC. Translated, it gives CASSWGGAGAYEQYF.

The chain is built from TRBV6-4 and TRBJ1-4; the match to TRBD1 covers 8 bases. CDR1 and CDR2 (germline): MRHNA, SNTAGT. The V gene end was trimmed by 2 bases and the J gene end by 5 bases; junction bases not matched to a gene: 10. The CDR3 extends over 17 amino acids. Written as DNA, the CDR3 is TGTGCCAGCAGTGACCCCAGGTCACGGACAGGGAATGAAAAACTGTTTTTT. It encodes CASSDPRSRTGNEKLFF.

The chain uses TRBV7-9 and TRBJ1-1; 9 bases map to TRBD1. The trim removed 4 bases at V and 2 bases at J, leaving 2 bases unmatched. The CDR3 covers 14 residues. Germline CDR1 and CDR2: SEHNR and FQNEAQ (reference sequence). The CDR3 spells CASSWGQGNTEAFF. The CDR3 DNA follows: TGTGCCAGCAGCTGGGGACAGGGAAACACTGAAGCTTTCTTT.

The chain couples TRBV1 to TRBJ1-1; the D call of TRBD1 is as the table states it, not checked on the DNA. TRBV1 is a pseudogene. The CDR3 length is 16 residues. CDR3 nucleotide sequence: TGCACCAGCAGCCAAGGACAGGGTCGGAGGAACACTGAAGCTTTCTTT. Residues: CTSSQGQGRRNTEAFF.

The chain is built from TRBV28 and TRBJ2-7; TRBD1 is a possible D gene (5 bases). Deletions cut 5 bases from V and 2 bases from J, with 13 bases between. Germline lookup yields CDR1 MDHEN and CDR2 SYDVKM. The length of the CDR3 is 14 residues. CDR3: CASSPRARAYEQYF. CDR3 bases: TGTGCCAGCAGTCCCCGAGCCAGGGCCTACGAGCAGTACTTC.

The rearrangement joins TRBV27 to TRBJ2-3; 10 bases agree with TRBD2. There are 19 residues in the CDR3. V gave up 0 bases and J gave up 2 bases; unmatched junction bases: 11. From germline, CDR1 is MNHEY and CDR2 SMNVEV (reference sequence). CDR3 sequence reads: CASSLSGGSGRSPTDTQYF. DNA for the CDR3: TGTGCCAGCAGTTTATCGGGGGGTAGCGGGAGGTCCCCCACAGATACGCAGTATTTT.

J is TRBJ2-5 and V is TRBV15; TRBD2 might be the D (6 bases). Germline CDR1 and CDR2: LNHNV and YYDKDF (reference sequence). V lost 3 bases and J lost 5, with 16 bases in between. This CDR3 region has 15 residues. The CDR3 DNA follows: TGTGCCACCAGCAGGGGGACTTCCGCGGGTGAGACCCAGTACTTC. Translation gives CATSRGTSAGETQYF.

The chain couples TRBV11-2 to TRBJ2-7; TRBD1 might be the D (6 bases). The V gene's germline CDR1 is SGHAT and CDR2 FQNNGV. The V end lost 4 bases, the J end lost 1 base, and 8 bases lay between the germline ends. This CDR3 contains 13 residues. CDR3 DNA: TGTGCCAGCAGCTCGGGACAATCCTACGAGCAGTACTTC. This sequence encodes CASSSGQSYEQYF.